This TCR beta chain was documented in a study of control samples from healthy donors and cancer patients. TCRdb's table, derived via immunoSEQ multiplex PCR, lists solely in-frame clones and lacks some. This sample has about 100,000 clones; about 90% occur once, and the top ten carry more than 15%. The V gene's germline CDR1 is LNHDA and CDR2 SQIVND (reference sequence). CDR3 length equals 15 residues. Trimming at V came to 8 bases and at J to 0 bases, leaving 6 bases not matched to a gene. Sequenced sample: blood. The gene calls are TRBV19 and TRBJ1-3; 8 bases line up with TRBD1. This receptor was taken from a woman aged 45-65 years in good health. The CDR3 nucleotides are TGTGCCAGTCGAGACAGGGGAAACTCTGGAAACACCATATATTTT. It translates to CASRDRGNSGNTIYF.